This record looks at one T cell receptor beta chain sequence and its context. The data are from a study of blood T cell repertoires in COVID-19. In the study overall: T cells, B-cell-depleted T cells, or PBMCs provided the cDNA or gDNA that served as material.

TCRdb's copy holds only in-frame clones and misses some; the assay was immunoSEQ multiplex PCR. The table shows 60,000 to 70,000 clones, with 80% to 90% occurring only once. The V gene end was trimmed by 3 bases and the J gene end by 7 bases; junction bases not matched to a gene: 4. CDR1 is SGDLS, CDR2 YYNGEE, per germline. The length of the CDR3 is 14 residues. This chain joins TRBV9 and TRBJ1-2; 12 bases align to TRBD1. This clonotype originated in a woman in her fifties or sixties with acute or convalescent COVID-19. The sample consisted of peripheral blood. CDR3 loop: CASSARDRGLGYTF. CDR3 in DNA: TGTGCCAGCAGCGCAAGGGACAGGGGGCTTGGCTACACCTTC.